The entry that follows covers one T cell receptor (beta chain) sequence. Clones were read by immunoSEQ multiplex PCR, and TCRdb kept only the in-frame ones, dropping some. The data hold about 39,000 clones, with almost 95% observed a single time. This record comes from a study of T cell changes during pregnancy in multiple sclerosis. V gave up 2 bases and J gave up 2 bases; unmatched junction bases: 2. Germline CDR1 reads SGHRS; CDR2 reads YFSETQ. This CDR3 has 16 residues. This sample comprised CD4+ T cells from peripheral blood mononuclear cells, obtained after pregnancy. The clonotype comes from a female donor with multiple sclerosis, enrolled in a pregnancy study. The chain has TRBV5-1 and TRBJ2-1, with 12 bases aligning to TRBD2. The CDR3 DNA follows: TGCGCCAGCAGCTTACTAGCGGGGGGCACCTACAATGAGCAGTTCTTC. Translation gives CASSLLAGGTYNEQFF. Full variable domain (outside the CDR3, taken from reference TRBV5-1 and TRBJ2-1): KAGVTQTPRYLIKTRGQQVTLSCSPISGHRSVSWYQQTPGQGLQFLFEYFSETQRNKGNFPGRFSGRQFSNSRSEMNVSTLELGDSALYLCASSLLAGGTYNEQFFGPGTRLTVL.